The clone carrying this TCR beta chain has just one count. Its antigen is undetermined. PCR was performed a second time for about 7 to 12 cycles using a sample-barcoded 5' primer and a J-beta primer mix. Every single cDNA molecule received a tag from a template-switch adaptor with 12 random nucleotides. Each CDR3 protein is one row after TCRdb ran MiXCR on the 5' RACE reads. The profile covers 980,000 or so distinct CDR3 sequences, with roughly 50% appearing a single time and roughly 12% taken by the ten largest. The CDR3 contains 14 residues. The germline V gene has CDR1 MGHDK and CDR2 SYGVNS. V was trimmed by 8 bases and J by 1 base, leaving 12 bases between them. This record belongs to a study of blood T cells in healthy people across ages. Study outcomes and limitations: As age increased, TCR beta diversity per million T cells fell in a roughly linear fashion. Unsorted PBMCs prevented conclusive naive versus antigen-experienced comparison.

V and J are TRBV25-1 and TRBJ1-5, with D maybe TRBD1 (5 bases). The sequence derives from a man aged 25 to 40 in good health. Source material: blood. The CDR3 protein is CASPKGESNQPQHF. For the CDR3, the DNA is TGTGCCAGCCCAAAAGGGGAGAGCAATCAGCCCCAGCATTTT.